This T cell receptor beta chain derives from a study of blood T cell repertoires in COVID-19. Germline V gives CDR1 MGHDK, CDR2 SYGVNS. Trimming removed 3 bases from V and 4 bases from J, with 13 bases in between. The CDR3 sequence is 15 residues long. Original processing notes: Amplification from reference gene primers served as the basis for estimated nucleated cell counts. Sequencing was performed with immunoSEQ multiplex PCR; in TCRdb, only in-frame clones are kept and a portion is missing. V and J calls and clone size are copied from that table; D and trimming were computed from the DNA. The sample has under 200,000 clones, roughly 77% seen once.

The chain employs TRBV25-1 and TRBJ1-5, with D possibly being TRBD1 (5 bases). The sample consisted of peripheral blood. The receptor comes from a woman between 40 and 55 years old with COVID-19, enrolled during active disease. The CDR3 sequence: CASSDWDFRNQPQHF. DNA for the CDR3: TGTGCCAGCAGTGACTGGGACTTCCGTAATCAGCCCCAGCATTTT.